This T cell receptor beta chain came from a study of shared clonotypes between healthy human individuals. Note on this clone: What it binds is unknown.

Findings of the study overall: A limitation of the genetic and exposure-history diversity represented arose from few donors.

Donors were healthy HIV-negative adults without recently reported acute infections or vaccinations. Method: immunoSEQ multiplex PCR; TCRdb's copy keeps in-frame clones and lacks some. The sample comprises roughly 2.4 million clones, almost 96% of which are singletons, and 0.1% to 0.15% rests with the top ten. This CDR3 has 13 residues. V gave up 2 bases and J gave up 6 bases, with 9 bases separating them. CDR1 is SGHTA, CDR2 FQGTGA, per germline. Sequencing was done on a sample of naive CD4+ T cells sorted from blood. Subset described: CD45RA+ positively selected. This receptor was identified in a man aged 18 to 29 in good health. The chain couples TRBV7-3 to TRBJ2-3; D not certain. Here the CDR3 DNA reads TGTGCCAGCAGCTTAGGGGTGGCGGATACGCAGTATTTT. Amino acid sequence: CASSLGVADTQYF.